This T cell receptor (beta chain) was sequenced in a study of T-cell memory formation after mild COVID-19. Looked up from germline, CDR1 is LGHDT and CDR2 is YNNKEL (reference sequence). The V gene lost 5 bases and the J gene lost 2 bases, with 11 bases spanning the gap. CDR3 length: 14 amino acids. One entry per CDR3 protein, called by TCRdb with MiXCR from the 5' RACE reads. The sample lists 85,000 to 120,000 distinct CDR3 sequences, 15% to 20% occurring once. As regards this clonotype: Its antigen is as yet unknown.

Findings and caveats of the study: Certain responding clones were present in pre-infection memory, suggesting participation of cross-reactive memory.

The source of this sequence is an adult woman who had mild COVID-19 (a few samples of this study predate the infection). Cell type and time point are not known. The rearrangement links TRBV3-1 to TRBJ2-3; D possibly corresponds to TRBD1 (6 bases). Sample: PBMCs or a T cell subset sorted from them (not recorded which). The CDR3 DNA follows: TGTGCCAGCAGCACCCGGACAGACACAGATACGCAGTATTTT. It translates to CASSTRTDTDTQYF.